This note documents a single T cell receptor beta chain sequence. As yet, its antigen is unknown. These data come from a study of siplizumab effects on memory and regulatory T cells. General study points: A major contribution to the alloresponse seemed to be made by naive T cells, which seemed more diverse than memory cells. Proliferating CD4+ or CD8+ clones, roughly 80-97% of them, lacked an assignable naive or memory phenotype.

Germline V gives CDR1 SGHTA, CDR2 FQGTGA. This CDR3 region has 15 residues. Trimming removed 2 bases from V and 7 bases from J, with 14 bases in between. Sequencing of each sample assayed roughly 10^5 TCR templates. The method was immunoSEQ multiplex PCR; TCRdb's version includes in-frame clones alone and lacks a portion of them. The sample consists of about 82,000 clones, roughly 87% of them appearing once. The TCR was taken from a human donor in good health. The material sequenced was Tregs sorted from blood. The rearrangement links TRBV7-3 to TRBJ2-2; D possibly uses TRBD1 or TRBD2 (6 bases each). CDR3: CASSLLAGGGGELFF. In DNA form, the CDR3 reads TGTGCCAGCAGCTTACTGGCCGGGGGCGGCGGGGAGCTGTTTTTT. The entire variable domain, with the rest obtained from reference TRBV7-3 and TRBJ2-2, is as follows: GAGVSQTPSNKVTEKGKYVELRCDPISGHTALYWYRQSLGQGPEFLIYFQGTGAADDSGLPNDRFFAVRPEGSVSTLKIQRTERGDSAVYLCASSLLAGGGGELFFGEGSRLTVL.